The 9 T cell receptor beta chains below come from one sample, sequenced in a study of shared T cell receptors in the human thymus. The data were produced by immunoSEQ multiplex PCR, yet TCRdb's version contains in-frame clones alone and is incomplete. Counted here are about 380,000 clones, just under 95% occurring once; the ten biggest clones make up approximately 0.02%. Sequenced sample: thymocytes. Every receptor here comes from a human donor.

The chain links TRBV5-6 to TRBJ2-3, with TRBD2 identical over 14 bases. The CDR3 runs to 18 residues. Germline V gene data show CDR1 as SGHDT and CDR2 as YYEEEE. V gave up 4 bases and J gave up 5 bases; unmatched junction bases: 12. CDR3 residues: CASSPGTSGSWGLDTQYF. CDR3 in DNA: TGTGCCAGCAGCCCCGGGACTAGCGGGAGTTGGGGATTAGATACGCAGTATTTT.

The chain links TRBV7-2 to TRBJ2-7, with D possibly TRBD1 on 5 matching bases. Germline assignment: CDR1 SGHTA and CDR2 FQGNSA. CDR3 length: 13 amino acids. The V end was cut by 1 base, the J end by 5 bases, with 9 bases between. CDR3 DNA sequence: TGTGCCAGCAGCTTAGGTCTCAGGGACGAGCAGTACTTC. Residues: CASSLGLRDEQYF. Full variable domain (missing parts from reference TRBV7-2 and TRBJ2-7): GAGVSQSPSNKVTEKGKDVELRCDPISGHTALYWYRQSLGQGLEFLIYFQGNSAPDKSGLPSDRFSAERTGGSVSTLTIQRTQQEDSAVYLCASSLGLRDEQYFGPGTRLTVT.

The chain couples TRBV5-1 to TRBJ2-7, with 13 bases fitting TRBD2. Germline assignment: CDR1 SGHRS and CDR2 YFSETQ. This CDR3 contains 16 residues. J lost 0 bases, V lost 4 bases, and 4 bases had no gene match. In DNA form, the CDR3 reads TGCGCCAGCAGCACAGGGACTAGCGGGACCTCCTACGAGCAGTACTTC. It translates to CASSTGTSGTSYEQYF.

The V and J genes are TRBV11-2 and TRBJ2-2, with D maybe TRBD1 (5 bases). Between the trimmed V and J ends, which lost 3 bases and 3 bases, there was a span of 8 bases. CDR3 length: 14 amino acids. From germline, CDR1 is SGHAT and CDR2 FQNNGV. This CDR3 is CASSFQGYTGELFF. CDR3 DNA sequence: TGTGCCAGCAGCTTCCAGGGATACACCGGGGAGCTGTTTTTT.

The table lists this clone with a count of one. The chain uses TRBV19 and TRBJ1-5; 9 bases agree with TRBD1. Germline trimming cut 9 bases from V and 4 bases from J; bases unmatched to any gene: 7. CDR1 is LNHDA, CDR2 SQIVND, per germline (reference sequence). There are 14 residues in the CDR3. In DNA, the CDR3 is TGTGCCAGCTACAGGGGGCCCCCTAATCAGCCCCAGCATTTT. Translation gives CASYRGPPNQPQHF.

The chain's CDR3 is CASSLRAETQYF. The CDR3 coding sequence is TGTGCCAGCAGCTTAAGGGCTGAGACCCAGTACTTC. This sequence joins TRBV7-9 and TRBJ2-5, with D uncertain. CDR1 and CDR2 from the germline V gene are SEHNR and FQNEAQ (reference sequence). The CDR3 spans 12 residues. Trimming pared 2 bases from V and 5 bases from J, leaving 6 bases between.

The chain has TRBV5-6 and TRBJ1-1, with D perhaps matching TRBD1 (6 bases). Per germline, CDR1 SGHDT and CDR2 YYEEEE. The germline V and J ends were trimmed by 1 base and 10 bases, with 11 bases remaining between them. The CDR3 has 12 residues. This CDR3 is CASSLRGATAFF. As DNA, the CDR3 is TGTGCCAGCAGCTTGAGGGGGGCTACAGCTTTCTTT.

The chain has TRBV28 and TRBJ2-5; D assignment may be TRBD1 or TRBD2 (5 bases each). CDR3 length: 16 amino acids. CDR1 and CDR2 (germline): MDHEN, SYDVKM. Between the trimmed V and J ends, which lost 5 bases and 6 bases, there was a span of 22 bases. The CDR3 spells CASSPRGRTTQKTQYF. CDR3 nucleotide sequence: TGTGCCAGCAGTCCCCGAGGGCGGACAACACAAAAGACCCAGTACTTC.

The chain couples TRBV13 to TRBJ1-6, with D hard to call. Trimming took off 5 bases at V and 0 bases at J, with 14 bases between the two ends. Germline V gene data show CDR1 as PRHDT and CDR2 as FYEKMQ (reference sequence). The CDR3 contains 17 residues. CDR3 nucleotides: TGTGCCAGCAGCACATGGAGCCCGAGCTCCTATAATTCACCCCTCCACTTT. Its translation is CASSTWSPSSYNSPLHF.